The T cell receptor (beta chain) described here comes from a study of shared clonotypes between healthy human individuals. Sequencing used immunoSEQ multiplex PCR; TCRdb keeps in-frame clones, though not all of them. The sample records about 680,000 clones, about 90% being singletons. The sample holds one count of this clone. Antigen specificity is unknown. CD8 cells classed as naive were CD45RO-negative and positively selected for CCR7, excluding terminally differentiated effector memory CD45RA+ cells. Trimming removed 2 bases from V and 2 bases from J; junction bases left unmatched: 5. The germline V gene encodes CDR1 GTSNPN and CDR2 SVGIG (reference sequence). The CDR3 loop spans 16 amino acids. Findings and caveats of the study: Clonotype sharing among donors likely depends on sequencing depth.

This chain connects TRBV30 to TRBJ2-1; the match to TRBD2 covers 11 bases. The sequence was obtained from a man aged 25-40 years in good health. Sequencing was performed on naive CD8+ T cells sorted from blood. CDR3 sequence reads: CAWSRTGLAAYNEQFF. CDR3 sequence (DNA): TGTGCCTGGAGTCGAACGGGACTAGCGGCCTACAATGAGCAGTTCTTC.